The 16 T cell receptor beta chains below were found in one sample sequenced in a study of T cells in localized non-small cell lung cancer. This table comes from immunoSEQ multiplex PCR, and its TCRdb copy is limited to in-frame clones, with some not included. Of several thousand clones detected, roughly 86% appear once; the ten largest clones hold 2.4%. The specimen was peripheral blood, collected before any cancer treatment. Source of these receptors: a female donor over 55 with stage II squamous cell lung carcinoma.

The chain has TRBV6-5 and TRBJ1-3; D is possibly TRBD1 (5 bases). Deletions cut 7 bases from V and 0 bases from J, with 10 bases between. The CDR3 loop spans 14 amino acids. The germline V gene has CDR1 MNHEY and CDR2 SVGAGI. The CDR3 region is CASTGGGSGNTIYF. The CDR3, as DNA: TGTGCCAGCACGGGCGGGGGCTCTGGAAACACCATATATTTT.

The CDR3 region is CASSFGRTDTQYF. The CDR3 coding sequence is TGCGCCAGCAGCTTCGGCAGAACAGATACGCAGTATTTT. The chain joins TRBV5-1 to TRBJ2-3; D not certain. With 2 bases removed from V and 3 bases from J, the gap between germline ends came to 7 bases. The CDR3 covers 13 residues. Germline loops: CDR1 SGHRS, CDR2 YFSETQ.

The chain uses TRBV11-2 and TRBJ2-5, with unresolved D. The V end was cut by 3 bases, the J end by 2 bases, with 10 bases between. Germline CDR1 and CDR2: SGHAT and FQNNGV. The CDR3 length is 14 residues. The CDR3 DNA is TGTGCCAGCAGCTTCGGACGGCGACAAGAGACCCAGTACTTC. Translation: CASSFGRRQETQYF.

V is TRBV19 and J is TRBJ1-1, with 7 bases matching TRBD1. The CDR3 runs to 15 residues. V shed 1 base, J shed 3 bases, and the junction held 5 bases outside the gene matches. Germline V lookup: CDR1 LNHDA, CDR2 SQIVND (reference sequence). This CDR3 is CASSIVNRGDTEAFF. Here the CDR3 DNA reads TGTGCCAGTAGTATAGTAAACAGGGGAGACACTGAAGCTTTCTTT.

The chain is built from TRBV6-1 and TRBJ1-2, with D uncertain. CDR3 length: 15 residues. Germline CDR1 MNHNS, CDR2 SASEGT. V was shortened by 1 base and J by 4 bases, with 13 bases between the two germline ends. The CDR3 loop is CASSEVGVTLYGYTF. CDR3 coding DNA: TGTGCCAGCAGTGAAGTTGGGGTGACCCTCTATGGCTACACCTTC.

V gene TRBV19 combines with J gene TRBJ1-3; D gene unclear. V lost 4 bases to trimming and J lost 0 bases, with 7 bases between them. The V gene's germline CDR1 is LNHDA and CDR2 SQIVND (reference sequence). The CDR3 is 14 residues long. CDR3 residues: CASSRQSSGNTIYF. CDR3 nucleotides: TGTGCCAGTAGTAGGCAGTCCTCTGGAAACACCATATATTTT.

The chain joins TRBV29-1 to TRBJ1-1; D not certain. The CDR3 covers 13 residues. CDR1 and CDR2 (germline): SQVTM, ANQGSEA. The V gene lost 8 bases and the J gene lost 2 bases, with 15 bases spanning the gap. Here the CDR3 DNA reads TGCAGCTCCCGTCGCGTAGGAAACACTGAAGCTTTCTTT. This sequence encodes CSSRRVGNTEAFF. The full variable domain, its missing parts supplied by reference TRBV29-1 and TRBJ1-1, is SAVISQKPSRDICQRGTSLTIQCQVDSQVTMMFWYRQQPGQSLTLIATANQGSEATYESGFVIDKFPISRPNLTFSTLTVSNMSPEDSSIYLCSSRRVGNTEAFFGQGTRLTVV.

The genes are TRBV15 and TRBJ2-3, with TRBD2 matching 8 bases. Germline V lookup: CDR1 LNHNV, CDR2 YYDKDF (reference sequence). V lost 2 bases to trimming and J lost 3 bases; unmatched junction nucleotides: 4. CDR3 length equals 15 residues. DNA of the CDR3: TGTGCCACCAGCAGAACGGGACTAGAGACAGATACGCAGTATTTT. Residues: CATSRTGLETDTQYF.

In its sample, this clone was seen a few times. This chain uses TRBV7-9 with TRBJ1-1; tentative D call: TRBD1 (5 bases). The CDR3 is made up of 13 amino acids. Trimming took off 5 bases at V and 8 bases at J, with 15 bases between the two ends. The germline V gene encodes CDR1 SEHNR and CDR2 FQNEAQ (reference sequence). The chain's CDR3 is CASSLGVQGEAFF. The CDR3 DNA reads TGTGCCAGCAGCCTAGGTGTGCAGGGAGAAGCTTTCTTT.

The chain couples TRBV7-2 to TRBJ2-5; D is uncertain. Trimming pared 2 bases from V and 5 bases from J, leaving 3 bases between. The CDR3 is 11 residues long. CDR1 is SGHTA and CDR2 is FQGNSA in the germline V gene. Here the CDR3 DNA reads TGTGCCAGCAGCTTAACGGAGACCCAGTACTTC. It codes for CASSLTETQYF.

This clone was seen only once. The J gene is TRBJ2-7, the V gene TRBV1; the table's D gene call, TRBD2, was not cross checked with the DNA. TRBV1 corresponds to a pseudogene. This CDR3 region has 15 residues. The CDR3 DNA is TGCACCAGCAGCCGCCCCCCCGGACTAGCGGGGAGACCCTACTTC. Translating gives CTSSRPPGLAGRPYF.

The chain has TRBV2 and TRBJ2-1; 11 bases align to TRBD2. With 5 bases clipped from V and 4 bases from J, the junction kept 4 bases outside the gene matches. CDR3 length: 15 amino acids. In germline, CDR1 is SNHLY, CDR2 FYNNEI. The CDR3 protein is CASSLTSGEYNEQFF. CDR3 sequence (DNA): TGTGCCAGCAGTCTGACTAGCGGGGAATACAATGAGCAGTTCTTC.

The chain is built from TRBV6-5 and TRBJ2-7, with TRBD2 matching 7 bases. CDR3 length: 12 amino acids. Germline CDR1 and CDR2: MNHEY and SVGAGI. The ends lost 8 bases at V and 2 bases at J; junction bases unmatched: 3. The CDR3 sequence: CASGRGAYEQYV. CDR3 coding DNA: TGTGCCAGCGGACGGGGGGCCTACGAGCAGTACGTC.

The genes are TRBV19 and TRBJ1-3; D not resolved. V was cut by 7 bases and J by 0 bases, with 13 bases left in between. Per the germline V gene, CDR1 is LNHDA and CDR2 is SQIVND (reference sequence). The length of the CDR3 is 15 residues. The CDR3 loop is CASKRQIHSGNTIYF. DNA for the CDR3: TGTGCCAGTAAACGCCAAATTCACTCTGGAAACACCATATATTTT.

V usage is TRBV6-1 and J usage is TRBJ1-1; D is unclear. The V end lost 6 bases, the J end lost 4 bases, and 9 bases lay between the germline ends. CDR1 is MNHNS and CDR2 is SASEGT in the germline V gene. The CDR3 loop spans 12 amino acids. CDR3: CASSPAGTEAFF. Here the CDR3 DNA reads TGTGCCAGCAGCCCCGCGGGCACTGAAGCTTTCTTT.

This sequence joins TRBV6-1 and TRBJ2-3; the D gene is possibly TRBD1 (5 bases). V lost 4 bases, J lost 6 bases, and 14 bases lay in between. Germline V CDR1 and CDR2: MNHNS, SASEGT. This CDR3 region has 14 residues. CDR3 region: CASSGQNIRDTQYF. The CDR3 nucleotides read TGTGCCAGCAGTGGACAGAATATCCGGGATACGCAGTATTTT.